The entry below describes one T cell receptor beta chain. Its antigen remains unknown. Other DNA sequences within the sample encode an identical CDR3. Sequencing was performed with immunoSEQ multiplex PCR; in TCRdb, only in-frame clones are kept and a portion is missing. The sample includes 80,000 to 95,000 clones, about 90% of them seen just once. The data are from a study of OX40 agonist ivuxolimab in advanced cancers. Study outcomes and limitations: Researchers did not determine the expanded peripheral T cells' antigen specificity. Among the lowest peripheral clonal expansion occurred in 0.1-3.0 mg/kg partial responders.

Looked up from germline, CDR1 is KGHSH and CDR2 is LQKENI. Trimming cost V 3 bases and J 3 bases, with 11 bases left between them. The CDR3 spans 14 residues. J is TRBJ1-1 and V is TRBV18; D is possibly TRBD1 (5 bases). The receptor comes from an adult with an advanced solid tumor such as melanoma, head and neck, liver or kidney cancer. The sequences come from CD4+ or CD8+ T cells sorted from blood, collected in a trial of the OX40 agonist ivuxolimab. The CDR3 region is CASSPRGADTEAFF. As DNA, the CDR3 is TGTGCCAGCTCACCCCGCGGGGCCGACACTGAAGCTTTCTTT.